Listed below are T cell receptor beta chains from one sample, sequenced in a study of blood T cell repertoires in COVID-19. The data were produced by immunoSEQ multiplex PCR, yet TCRdb's version contains in-frame clones alone and is incomplete. Counted here are 70,000 to 100,000 clones, approximately 86% occurring once; the ten biggest clones make up roughly 1.2%. Source material: peripheral blood. The receptor set was obtained from a man older than 75 with active or convalescent COVID-19. The CDR3 runs from the conserved cysteine through the conserved F or W. D genes are given only for firm matches. Clone size appears in some rows only: once, few, many, or a class for an expanded clone.

v_call: TRBV25-1; clone_size: NA; j_call: TRBJ1-5; d_call: TRBD1; cdr3_nt: TGTGCCAGCAGTAGACAGGGGGATCAGCCCCAGCATTTT; cdr3_aa: CASSRQGDQPQHF
v_call: TRBV3-1/TRBV3-2; clone_size: NA; j_call: TRBJ2-2; d_call: NA; cdr3_nt: TGTGCCAGCAGCCACGGAGGGACGAACACCGGGGAGCTGTTTTTT; cdr3_aa: CASSHGGTNTGELFF
v_call: TRBV4-3; clone_size: NA; j_call: TRBJ2-1; d_call: NA; cdr3_nt: TGCGCCAGCAGCCAAGAAATCTGGAGCACCTACAATGAGCAGTTCTTC; cdr3_aa: CASSQEIWSTYNEQFF
v_call: TRBV7-2; clone_size: once; j_call: TRBJ2-1; d_call: TRBD2; cdr3_nt: TGTGCCAGCAGCCCGTGGGGTAGCGGGAGTTTAAATGAGCAGTTCTTC; cdr3_aa: CASSPWGSGSLNEQFF
v_call: TRBV4-2; clone_size: NA; j_call: TRBJ2-7; d_call: NA; cdr3_nt: TGTGCCAGCAGCCAAGATAGCTACGAGCAGTACTTC; cdr3_aa: CASSQDSYEQYF
v_call: TRBV5-6; clone_size: few; j_call: TRBJ1-5; d_call: NA; cdr3_nt: TGTGCCAGCAGCTTGAGGGGGTCTAGCAATCAGCCCCAGCATTTT; cdr3_aa: CASSLRGSSNQPQHF
v_call: TRBV19; clone_size: NA; j_call: TRBJ2-7; d_call: TRBD2; cdr3_nt: TGTGCCAGTAGCCGCTCTCGCGGGGGTGCCTACGAGCAGTACTTC; cdr3_aa: CASSRSRGGAYEQYF
v_call: TRBV4-2; clone_size: NA; j_call: TRBJ2-2; d_call: NA; cdr3_nt: TGTGCCAGCAGCCAAGAGAGTGGCACCGGGGAGCTGTTTTTT; cdr3_aa: CASSQESGTGELFF
v_call: TRBV27; clone_size: NA; j_call: TRBJ2-1; d_call: TRBD2; cdr3_nt: TGTGCCAGCAGTCCCGCCCCTAGCGGGAGTTCCTACAATGAGCAGTTCTTC; cdr3_aa: CASSPAPSGSSYNEQFF
v_call: TRBV11-1; clone_size: NA; j_call: TRBJ2-7; d_call: NA; cdr3_nt: TGTGCCAGCAGCTTAGGTGCCAGCGCGACCTACGAGCAGTACTTC; cdr3_aa: CASSLGASATYEQYF
v_call: TRBV7-2; clone_size: NA; j_call: TRBJ2-1; d_call: TRBD1; cdr3_nt: TGTGCCAGCAGGGACAGGGGTTGGAATGAGCAGTTCTTC; cdr3_aa: CASRDRGWNEQFF